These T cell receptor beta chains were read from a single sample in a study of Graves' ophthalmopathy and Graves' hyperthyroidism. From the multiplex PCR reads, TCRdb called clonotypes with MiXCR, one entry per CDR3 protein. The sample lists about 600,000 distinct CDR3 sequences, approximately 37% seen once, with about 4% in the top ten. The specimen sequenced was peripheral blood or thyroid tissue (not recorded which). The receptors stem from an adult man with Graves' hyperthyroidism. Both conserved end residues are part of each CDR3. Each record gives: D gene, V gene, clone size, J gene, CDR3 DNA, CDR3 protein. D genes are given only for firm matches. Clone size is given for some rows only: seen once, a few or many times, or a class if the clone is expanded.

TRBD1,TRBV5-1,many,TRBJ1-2,TGCGCCAGCAGCCCGGGAGGCTTAGACAGGGGAAGGGGCTACACCTTC,CASSPGGLDRGRGYTF
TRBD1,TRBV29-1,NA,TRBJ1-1,TGCAGCGTTGCAGGGGGCTGGACTGAAGCTTTCTTT,CSVAGGWTEAFF
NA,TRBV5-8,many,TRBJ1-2,TGTGCCAGCAGACCACAGGGACGAGTACATGGCTACACCTTC,CASRPQGRVHGYTF
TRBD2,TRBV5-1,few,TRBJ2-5,TGCGCCAGCAGCCCCACTAGCGGGGTTCAAGAGACCCAGTACTTC,CASSPTSGVQETQYF
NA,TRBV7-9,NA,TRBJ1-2,TGTGCCAGCAGCTTGACCGGGAGCTCCTATGGCTACACCTTC,CASSLTGSSYGYTF
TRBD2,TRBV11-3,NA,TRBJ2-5,TGTGCCAGCAGCTTAGGGGGGACTAGCGGGGTCCAAGAGACCCAGTACTTC,CASSLGGTSGVQETQYF
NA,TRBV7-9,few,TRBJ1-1,TGTGCCAGCAGCTTACCCGCTGGGGTGCCCACTGAAGCTTTCTTT,CASSLPAGVPTEAFF
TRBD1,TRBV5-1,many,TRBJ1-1,TGCGCCAGCAGCTTGGAACGACAGGGCGGCACTGAAGCTTTCTTT,CASSLERQGGTEAFF
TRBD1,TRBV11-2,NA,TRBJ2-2,TGTGCCAGCAGTAGACAGGGGCTCCAATCGAACACCGGGGAGCTGTTTTTT,CASSRQGLQSNTGELFF
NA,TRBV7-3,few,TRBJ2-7,TGTGCCAGCAGCCCGACCCAAACAAGGATCTACGAGCAGTACTTC,CASSPTQTRIYEQYF
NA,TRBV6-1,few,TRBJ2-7,TGTGCCAGCAGTGAAGCAAGATTTCCTTCCTACGAGCAGTACTTC,CASSEARFPSYEQYF
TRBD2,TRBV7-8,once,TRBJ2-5,TGTGCCAGCAACCGGGGGGGGCCCCCAGAGACCCAGTACTTC,CASNRGGPPETQYF
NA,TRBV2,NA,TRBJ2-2,TGTGCCAGCAGAGAGAACACCGGGGGGCTGTTTTTT,CASRENTGGLFF
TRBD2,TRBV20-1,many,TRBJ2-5,TGCAGTGCCTCTGGACTAGCGTCACAAGAGACCCAGTACTTC,CSASGLASQETQYF
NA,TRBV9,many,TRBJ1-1,TGTGCCTCAGGGAAGATGAACACTGAAGCTTTCTTT,CASGKMNTEAFF
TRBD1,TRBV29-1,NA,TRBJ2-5,TGCAGCGCCTACGGGACAGGGAATTCAGAGACCCAGTACTTC,CSAYGTGNSETQYF
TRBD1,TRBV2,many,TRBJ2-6,TGTGCCAGCAGTAGCCGGACAGGGGGAAACGTCCTGACTTTC,CASSSRTGGNVLTF
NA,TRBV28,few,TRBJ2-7,TGTGCCAGCAGCCCACAGGGTGGAGCGAAGGAGCAGTACTTC,CASSPQGGAKEQYF
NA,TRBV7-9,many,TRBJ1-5,TGTGCCAGCAGCTTTGGGGGTACTCAGCCCCAGCATTTT,CASSFGGTQPQHF
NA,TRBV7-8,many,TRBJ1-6,TGTGCCAGCAGCTTTCTATCCGAGTTCAGGGGTTACTCACCCCTCCACTTT,CASSFLSEFRGYSPLHF
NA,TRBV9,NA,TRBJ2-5,TGTGCCAGCAGCTTAACGGGACTCTCCAATGAGCAGTACTTC,CASSLTGLSNEQYF
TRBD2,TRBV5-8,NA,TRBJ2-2,TGTGCCAGCAGCTCGGGACTAGCGGGAGGGTGGACCGGGGAGCTGTTTTTT,CASSSGLAGGWTGELFF
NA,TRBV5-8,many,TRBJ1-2,TGTGCCAGCAGCTTCCGGGACACCAACTATGGCTACACCTTC,CASSFRDTNYGYTF
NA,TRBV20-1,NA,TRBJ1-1,TGCAGTGCTACCGTAGTGGACAGAGAAGCTTTCTTT,CSATVVDREAFF
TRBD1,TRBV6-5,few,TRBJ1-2,TGTGCCAGCAGTTCTTCCCCCGACAGGGTTTCTTGGGGCTACACCTTC,CASSSSPDRVSWGYTF
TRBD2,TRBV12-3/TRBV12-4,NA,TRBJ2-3,TGTGCCAGCAGATTCCGTAGCGGGAGCACAGATACGCAGTATTTT,CASRFRSGSTDTQYF
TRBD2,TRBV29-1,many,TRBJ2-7,TGCAGCGTTGAAGGTTTAGCGGGAGGCACCTACGAGCAGTACTTC,CSVEGLAGGTYEQYF
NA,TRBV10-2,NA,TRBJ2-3,TGCGCCAGCAGTGAGTCAAGGGAACTTAGCACAGATACGCAGTATTTT,CASSESRELSTDTQYF
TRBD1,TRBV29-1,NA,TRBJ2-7,TGCAGCGTTGAACGGGGACAGGGACTAACCTACGAGCAGTACTTC,CSVERGQGLTYEQYF
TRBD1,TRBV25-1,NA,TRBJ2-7,TGTGCCAGCAGTGTTACAGGGGGCGCTCTCGAGCAGTACTTC,CASSVTGGALEQYF
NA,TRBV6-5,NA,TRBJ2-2,TGTGCCAGCATCAGATCCCCCGGAAGGAACACCGGGGAGCTGTTTTTT,CASIRSPGRNTGELFF
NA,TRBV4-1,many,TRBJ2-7,TGCGCCAGCAGCCAAGTACCAGAACCCAACCCGTCCTACGAGCAGTACTTC,CASSQVPEPNPSYEQYF
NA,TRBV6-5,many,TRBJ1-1,TGTGCCAGCAGTGATACAGGTGTTGAAGCTTTCTTT,CASSDTGVEAFF
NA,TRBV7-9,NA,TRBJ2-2,NA,CASSLALGRSCFF
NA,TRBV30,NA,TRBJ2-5,TGTGCCTGGAGCGTAGTGTCGGACTACCAAGAGACCCAGTACTTC,CAWSVVSDYQETQYF
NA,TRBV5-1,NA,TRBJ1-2,TGCGCCAGCAGCTTGGACGGCCGGGACTCCTATGGCTACACCTTC,CASSLDGRDSYGYTF
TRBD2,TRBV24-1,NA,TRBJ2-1,TGTGCCACCAGAGGGACTAGCGGGAGAAGCTCCTACAATGAGCAGTTCTTC,CATRGTSGRSSYNEQFF
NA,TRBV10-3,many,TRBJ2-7,TGTGCCATCAGTGAGTCGCTAGGAAGGGTCCGCGAGCAGTACTTC,CAISESLGRVREQYF
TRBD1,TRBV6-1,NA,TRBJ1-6,TGTGCCAGCGTGGGGGACAGAACCTTTTTGAGGTCACCCCTCCACTTT,CASVGDRTFLRSPLHF
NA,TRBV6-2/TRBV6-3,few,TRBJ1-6,TGTGCCAGCAGTTATGAGTTTGGACAGAATAATTCACCCCTCCACTTT,CASSYEFGQNNSPLHF
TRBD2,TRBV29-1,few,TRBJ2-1,TGCAGCGCCATAGCGGGAGGGCCTGTTCGGTACGGTAATGAGCAGTTCTTC,CSAIAGGPVRYGNEQFF